Listed here are 27 T cell receptor beta chains from one sample, sequenced in a study of cytomegalovirus exposure and HLA in healthy donors. The PCR made use of 60 Vbeta and 13 Jbeta primers. Some clones are missing from TCRdb's copy, which holds only in-frame ones; the method was immunoSEQ multiplex PCR. The data show 63,000 or so clones, around four fifths seen once. The sample was PBMCs. Receptors were obtained from a woman aged 30 to 39 in good health and CMV-seropositive.

By sample fraction, this clone is medium-sized. The gene calls are TRBV6-4 and TRBJ1-4; unclear D gene. CDR3 size: 13 residues. V lost 6 bases to trimming and J lost 8 bases, with 13 bases between them. The germline gives CDR1 MRHNA, CDR2 SNTAGT. The CDR3 sequence: CASSRGPGEKLFF. In nucleotides, the CDR3 is TGTGCCAGCAGCCGCGGGCCGGGGGAAAAACTGTTTTTT.

This clone was detected a few times. J is TRBJ1-4 and V is TRBV30; D not certain. CDR3 size: 13 residues. The germline gives CDR1 GTSNPN, CDR2 SVGIG (reference sequence). Trimming left V 0 bases short and J 8 bases short, with 10 bases between. The CDR3 DNA follows: TGTGCCTGGAGTGTATCGCGGGCGGAAAAACTGTTTTTT. Protein: CAWSVSRAEKLFF. Complete variable domain (other parts from reference TRBV30 and TRBJ1-4): SQTIHQWPATLVQPVGSPLSLECTVEGTSNPNLYWYRQAAGRGLQLLFYSVGIGQISSEVPQNLSASRPQDRQFILSSKKLLLSDSGFYLCAWSVSRAEKLFFGSGTQLSVL.

CDR3 protein: CACRRGGRGGNEQFF. The CDR3 region has the DNA TGTGCCTGCCGGCGAGGCGGGAGAGGAGGTAATGAGCAGTTCTTC. The gene calls are TRBV30 and TRBJ2-1, with 7 bases aligning to TRBD2. The germline V gene encodes CDR1 GTSNPN and CDR2 SVGIG (reference sequence). With 6 bases clipped from V and 7 bases from J, the junction kept 15 bases outside the gene matches. The CDR3 runs to 15 residues. The full variable domain, its missing parts supplied by reference TRBV30 and TRBJ2-1, is SQTIHQWPATLVQPVGSPLSLECTVEGTSNPNLYWYRQAAGRGLQLLFYSVGIGQISSEVPQNLSASRPQDRQFILSSKKLLLSDSGFYLCACRRGGRGGNEQFFGPGTRLTVL.

By its share, this clone is medium-sized. The CDR3 sequence is CASSPDRPQNYEQYF. DNA of the CDR3: TGTGCCAGCAGTCCCGACAGGCCCCAGAACTACGAGCAGTACTTC. The rearrangement joins TRBV27 to TRBJ2-7, with D perhaps TRBD1 (6 bases). The CDR3 has 15 residues. V was cut by 5 bases and J by 3 bases, with 17 bases left in between. Germline-derived CDR1 and CDR2 are MNHEY and SMNVEV (reference sequence).

The chain is built from TRBV5-1 and TRBJ2-5; TRBD2 aligns across 12 bases. CDR3 length: 16 amino acids. The germline V gene encodes CDR1 SGHRS and CDR2 YFSETQ. Trimming at V came to 0 bases and at J to 1 base, leaving 1 base not matched to a gene. The CDR3 sequence is CASSLGLAGAQETQYF. Here the CDR3 DNA reads TGCGCCAGCAGCTTGGGACTAGCGGGAGCCCAAGAGACCCAGTACTTC.

This chain links TRBV10-3 with TRBJ1-1; 11 bases match TRBD1. The CDR3 is 18 amino acids. The germline V gene has CDR1 ENHRY and CDR2 SYGVKD. J was trimmed by 4 bases and V by 3 bases; bases with no gene match: 13. The CDR3: CAISDSRVGTGGITEAFF. For the CDR3, the DNA is TGTGCCATCAGTGATTCAAGGGTCGGGACAGGGGGAATCACTGAAGCTTTCTTT.

On this clone: One end of the junction fails to match germline, which may point to a read error. The gene calls are TRBV7-7 and TRBJ2-7; D is undetermined. The CDR3 loop spans 15 amino acids. Germline CDR1 reads SSHAT; CDR2 reads FNYEAQ (reference sequence). CDR3 region: CASSLADGSSYEQYF. The CDR3 DNA is TGTGCTAGCAGCTTAGCCGACGGGTCCTCCTACGAGCAGTACTTC.

CDR3 in DNA: TGTGCCATCAGTGAGGGGGAAAGCGGGACCACAGATACGCAGTATTTT. It codes for CAISEGESGTTDTQYF. This chain joins TRBV10-3 and TRBJ2-3, with 7 positions matching TRBD2. The CDR3 length is 16 residues. The J segment lost 2 bases and the V segment lost 2 bases, leaving 7 bases of the junction unmatched. Germline-derived CDR1 and CDR2 are ENHRY and SYGVKD.

The V call is TRBV28, the J call TRBJ2-7; 10 nucleotides agree with TRBD2. Germline lookup yields CDR1 MDHEN and CDR2 SYDVKM. This CDR3 spans 14 amino acids. V shed 6 bases and J 4 bases; nucleotides not matched to a gene: 6. Written as DNA, the CDR3 is TGTGCCAGCAGCCTGGATAGCGGGAGGTACGAGCAGTACTTC. This encodes CASSLDSGRYEQYF.

The chain recombines TRBV14 with TRBJ2-7; 8 nucleotides match TRBD2. Germline CDR1 reads SGHDN; CDR2 reads FVKESK. Trimming took 4 bases from V and 6 from J; bases not matched to a gene: 17. The CDR3 spans 17 residues. CDR3 coding DNA: TGTGCCAGCAGCCGCCATGTTTGGGAGCGGGAGAGGGGCGAGCAGTACTTC. Translating gives CASSRHVWERERGEQYF.

The rearrangement joins TRBV9 to TRBJ1-3; D not resolved. Germline CDR1 is SGDLS and CDR2 is YYNGEE. The CDR3 spans 13 residues. V was shortened by 4 bases and J by 4 bases, with 9 bases between the two germline ends. CDR3 residues: CASSPRFGNTIYF. In nucleotides, the CDR3 is TGTGCCAGCAGCCCCCGTTTCGGAAACACCATATATTTT.

The V call is TRBV6-1, the J call TRBJ2-6, with 9 bases lining up with TRBD1. Trimming cost V 2 bases and J 4 bases; bases outside gene matches: 9. This CDR3 comprises 18 residues. Germline CDR1 and CDR2: MNHNS and SASEGT. The CDR3 DNA follows: TGTGCCAGCAGTGAATTGGGGACAGGGTGGTCCGGGGCCAACGTCCTGACTTTC. Its translation: CASSELGTGWSGANVLTF.

This clone showed up just a few times. The chain carries TRBV5-6 and TRBJ1-1, with a possible D match to TRBD1 (6 bases). The CDR3 runs 15 residues. V was cut by 0 bases and J by 6 bases, with 15 bases left in between. Germline CDR1 reads SGHDT; CDR2 reads YYEEEE. This CDR3 reads CASSLAGGRGAEAFF. CDR3 nucleotide sequence: TGTGCCAGCAGCTTGGCCGGGGGGCGCGGGGCTGAAGCTTTCTTT.

The CDR3, as DNA: TGTGCCAGCAGCCAAGAGGCCCAGCGGGAGCGGCGGCACCACTACGAGCAGTACTTC. Residues: CASSQEAQRERRHHYEQYF. V usage is TRBV4-2 and J usage is TRBJ2-7; 8 bases line up with TRBD2. Germline-derived CDR1 and CDR2 are LGHNA and YNFKEQ. Germline trimming cut 0 bases from V and 3 bases from J; bases unmatched to any gene: 16. The length of the CDR3 is 19 residues.

This CDR3 is CASRLFGQAEAFF. CDR3 coding DNA: TGTGCCAGCAGGCTATTTGGACAGGCTGAAGCTTTCTTT. The V gene is TRBV6-5, the J gene TRBJ1-1; TRBD1 matches at 7 bases. Trimming took 6 bases from V and 6 from J; bases not matched to a gene: 7. The CDR3 has 13 amino acids. Germline V gene sequence: CDR1 MNHEY, CDR2 SVGAGI.

This clone was seen more than once but under ten times. The chain combines TRBV29-1 with TRBJ1-1; 7 bases are shared with TRBD1. The CDR3 consists of 12 residues. Germline V gene data show CDR1 as SQVTM and CDR2 as ANQGSEA. V trimming: 4 bases; J trimming: 4 bases; junction bases outside the gene matches: 3. The CDR3 loop reads CSVGAGGTEAFF. CDR3 bases: TGCAGCGTTGGGGCAGGGGGCACTGAAGCTTTCTTT.

The gene calls are TRBV30 and TRBJ2-7, with D possibly being TRBD1 (6 bases). CDR1 and CDR2 from the germline V gene are GTSNPN and SVGIG (reference sequence). The CDR3 has 14 amino acids. The V and J ends lost 3 bases and 2 bases respectively, with 14 bases between them. CDR3 nucleotides: TGTGCCTGGAGACAGGGACACTCCGCCTACGAGCAGTACTTC. Translation: CAWRQGHSAYEQYF.

The chain has TRBV4-1 and TRBJ2-1; 12 bases are shared with TRBD2. This CDR3 contains 18 residues. V was clipped by 2 bases and J by 9 bases; unmatched bases: 14. Germline-derived CDR1 and CDR2 are MGHRA and YSYEKL. CDR3 bases: TGCGCCAGCAGCCAACCCCGTCTCAGGACTAGCGGGGCCTCTGAGCAGTTCTTC. It codes for CASSQPRLRTSGASEQFF.

The rearrangement joins TRBV5-6 to TRBJ1-2, with D possibly matching TRBD1 (5 bases). V was shortened by 4 bases and J by 4 bases, with 11 bases between the two germline ends. The germline V gene encodes CDR1 SGHDT and CDR2 YYEEEE. This CDR3 has 13 residues. The CDR3 bases are TGTGCCAGCAGCCTACAGGCCACCTATGGCTACACCTTC. Residues: CASSLQATYGYTF.

In its sample, this clone is medium-sized. The V and J genes are TRBV30 and TRBJ2-1; 11 bases fit TRBD2. Germline V gives CDR1 GTSNPN, CDR2 SVGIG (reference sequence). The CDR3 is 15 residues long. The V gene end was trimmed by 6 bases and the J gene end by 0 bases; junction bases not matched to a gene: 4. CDR3 amino acids: CACQGTSGSYNEQFF. Here the CDR3 DNA reads TGTGCCTGCCAGGGGACTAGCGGCTCCTACAATGAGCAGTTCTTC.

This chain links TRBV29-1 with TRBJ2-3; TRBD2 matches at 7 bases. Per germline, CDR1 SQVTM and CDR2 ANQGSEA. Trimming took 7 bases from V and 4 from J; bases not matched to a gene: 5. The CDR3 is 12 residues long. CDR3 sequence: CSGLGGADTQYF. The CDR3 coding sequence is TGCAGCGGCTTGGGAGGGGCAGATACGCAGTATTTT.

This rearrangement joins TRBV25-1 to TRBJ2-7; 10 bases fit TRBD1. In germline, CDR1 is MGHDK, CDR2 SYGVNS. The CDR3 loop spans 15 amino acids. V shed 4 bases, J shed 6 bases, and the junction held 9 bases outside the gene matches. The chain's CDR3 is CASSVPGTGAGEQYF. CDR3 in DNA: TGTGCCAGCAGTGTTCCCGGGACAGGGGCAGGCGAGCAGTACTTC.

This chain connects TRBV29-1 to TRBJ2-1; 13 bases fit TRBD2. J gave up 9 bases and V 7 bases, and 6 bases lay outside the gene matches. CDR3 length: 13 amino acids. Germline CDR1 SQVTM, CDR2 ANQGSEA. The CDR3 sequence: CSGKLAGGGEQFF. CDR3 nucleotide sequence: TGCAGCGGAAAACTAGCGGGAGGGGGTGAGCAGTTCTTC.

This clone was found once. DNA for the CDR3: TGTGCCAGCATTACAGGGGGGGGCACTGAAGCTTTCTTT. It is translated as CASITGGGTEAFF. The chain employs TRBV6-5 and TRBJ1-1, with 8 bases fitting TRBD1. Trimming at V came to 7 bases and at J to 4 bases, leaving 5 bases not matched to a gene. Germline-derived CDR1 and CDR2 are MNHEY and SVGAGI. The CDR3 spans 13 residues.

This chain uses TRBV6-5 with TRBJ2-7; 10 bases agree with TRBD1. Germline V gene data show CDR1 as MNHEY and CDR2 as SVGAGI. The J segment lost 6 bases and the V segment lost 6 bases, leaving 8 bases of the junction unmatched. The CDR3 length is 14 residues. The chain's CDR3 is CASSDRGRGREQYF. CDR3 bases: TGTGCCAGCAGCGACAGGGGGCGGGGACGCGAGCAGTACTTC.

In this sample, this clone turned up once. CDR3 coding DNA: TGTGCCAGCAGCCAAGAACCGACAGCGGGACACCGGATTTATGGCTACACCTTC. Its translation: CASSQEPTAGHRIYGYTF. V usage is TRBV4-2 and J usage is TRBJ1-2, with D possibly being TRBD1 (6 bases). This CDR3 spans 18 amino acids. Germline V CDR1 and CDR2: LGHNA, YNFKEQ. V shed 0 bases and J shed 5 bases, with 22 bases lying between them.

The rearrangement links TRBV4-1 to TRBJ2-5; 10 bases map to TRBD2. Germline assignment: CDR1 MGHRA and CDR2 YSYEKL. V was clipped by 2 bases and J by 5 bases; unmatched bases: 5. CDR3 length: 15 amino acids. The CDR3, as DNA: TGCGCCAGCAGCCAAAGCGGGAGGGCCCGGGAGACCCAGTACTTC. This translates into CASSQSGRARETQYF.